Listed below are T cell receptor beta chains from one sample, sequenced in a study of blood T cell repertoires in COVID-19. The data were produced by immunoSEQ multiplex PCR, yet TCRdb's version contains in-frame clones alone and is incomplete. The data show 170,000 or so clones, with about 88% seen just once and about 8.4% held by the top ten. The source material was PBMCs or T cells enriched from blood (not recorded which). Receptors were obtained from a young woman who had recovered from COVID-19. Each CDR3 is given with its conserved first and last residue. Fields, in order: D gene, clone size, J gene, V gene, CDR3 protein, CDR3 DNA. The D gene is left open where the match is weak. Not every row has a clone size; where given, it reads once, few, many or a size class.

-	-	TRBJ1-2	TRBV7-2	CASSPVPGLFRGYTF	TGTGCCAGCAGCCCGGTACCAGGGTTGTTTCGAGGCTACACCTTC
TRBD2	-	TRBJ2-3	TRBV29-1	CSVAGGPEDTQYF	TGCAGCGTAGCGGGAGGGCCTGAAGATACGCAGTATTTT
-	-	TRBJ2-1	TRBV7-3	CASSRQSTLSYNEQFF	TGTGCCAGCAGCCGACAATCCACCCTCTCCTACAATGAGCAGTTCTTC
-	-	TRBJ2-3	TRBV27	CASRATDTQYF	TGTGCCAGCCGCGCCACAGATACGCAGTATTTT
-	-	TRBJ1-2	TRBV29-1	CSVAGGFYGYTF	TGCAGCGTTGCTGGCGGCTTCTATGGCTACACCTTC
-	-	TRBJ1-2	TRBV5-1	CASSPETGQLFEGYTF	TGCGCCAGCAGCCCGGAGACAGGACAGCTGTTTGAGGGCTACACCTTC
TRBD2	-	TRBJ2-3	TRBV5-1	CASSPYLAGGSDTQYF	TGCGCCAGCAGCCCCTATCTAGCGGGGGGCTCAGATACGCAGTATTTT
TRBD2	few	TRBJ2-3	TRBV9	CASSALAGWTDTQYF	TGTGCCAGCAGCGCCCTAGCGGGATGGACAGATACGCAGTATTTT
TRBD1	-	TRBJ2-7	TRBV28	CASSPGTVFYEQYF	TGTGCCAGCAGTCCGGGGACAGTTTTCTACGAGCAGTACTTC
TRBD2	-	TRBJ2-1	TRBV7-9	CASSLMGLVLNEQFF	TGTGCCAGCAGCCTCATGGGACTAGTATTAAATGAGCAGTTCTTC
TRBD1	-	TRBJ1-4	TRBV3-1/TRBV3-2	CASSQEGQTNEKLFF	TGTGCCAGCAGCCAAGAGGGACAGACTAATGAAAAACTGTTTTTT
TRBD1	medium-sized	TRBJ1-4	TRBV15	CATSNDMGDRDEKLFF	TGTGCCACCAGCAACGATATGGGGGACAGGGATGAAAAACTGTTTTTT
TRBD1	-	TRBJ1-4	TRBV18	CASSPETGFEKLFF	TGTGCCAGCTCACCGGAGACAGGGTTTGAAAAACTGTTTTTT
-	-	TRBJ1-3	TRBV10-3	CAIEQDKANGNTIYF	TGTGCCATCGAACAAGACAAGGCAAATGGAAACACCATATATTTT
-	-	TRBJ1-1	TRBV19	CASSPSGMGSFTEAFF	TGTGCCAGTAGTCCCTCCGGGATGGGATCGTTCACTGAAGCTTTCTTT
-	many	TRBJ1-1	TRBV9	CASSVGGTTEAFF	TGTGCCAGCAGCGTAGGAGGGACAACCGAAGCTTTCTTT
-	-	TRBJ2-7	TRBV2	CASSLDHYEQYF	TGTGCCAGCAGTCTAGATCACTACGAGCAGTACTTC
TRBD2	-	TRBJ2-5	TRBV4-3	CASSQAVAGGQETQYF	TGCGCCAGCAGCCAGGCTGTAGCGGGGGGCCAAGAGACCCAGTACTTC
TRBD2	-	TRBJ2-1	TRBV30	CAWSGAGEREGYNEQFF	TGTGCCTGGAGTGGTGCGGGAGAAAGGGAGGGGTACAATGAGCAGTTCTTC
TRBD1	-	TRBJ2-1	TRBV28	CASSGRDRGPYFEQFF	TGTGCCAGCAGTGGACGGGACAGGGGACCCTATTTTGAGCAGTTCTTC
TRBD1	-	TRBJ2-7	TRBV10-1	CASSRQGLSEQYF	TGCGCCAGCAGTAGACAGGGTCTCTCCGAGCAGTACTTC
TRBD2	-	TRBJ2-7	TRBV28	CASSPESGSPRIYEQYF	TGTGCCAGCAGCCCCGAAAGCGGGAGTCCCAGAATTTACGAGCAGTACTTC
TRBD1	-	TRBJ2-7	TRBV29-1	CSATGSYEQYF	TGCAGCGCGACAGGGTCCTACGAGCAGTACTTC
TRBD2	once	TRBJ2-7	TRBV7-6	CASSRGVPSGSYEQYF	TGTGCCAGCAGCAGAGGGGTTCCTAGCGGCTCCTACGAGCAGTACTTC
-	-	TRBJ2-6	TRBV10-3	CAIAGDGANVLTF	TGTGCCATCGCAGGGGATGGGGCCAACGTCCTGACTTTC
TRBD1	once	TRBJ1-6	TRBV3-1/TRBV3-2	CASTDRATNNSPLHF	TGTGCCAGCACCGACAGGGCCACCAATAATTCACCCCTCCACTTT
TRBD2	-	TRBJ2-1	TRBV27	CASSTGTSGSWNEQFF	TGTGCCAGCAGTACAGGGACTAGCGGGAGTTGGAATGAGCAGTTCTTC
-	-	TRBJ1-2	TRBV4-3	CASSQDGAGYYGYTF	TGCGCCAGCAGCCAAGATGGGGCAGGGTACTATGGCTACACCTTC
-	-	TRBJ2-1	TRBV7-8	CASSSGTRSFREQFF	TGTGCCAGCAGCTCCGGGACACGCAGTTTTAGGGAGCAGTTCTTC
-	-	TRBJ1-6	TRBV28	CASSFRSYNSPLHF	TGTGCCAGCAGTTTTCGTTCCTATAATTCACCCCTCCACTTT
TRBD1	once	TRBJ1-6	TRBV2	CASTLDRDPFSSPLHF	TGTGCCAGCACCCTCGACAGGGATCCGTTCAGTTCACCCCTCCACTTT
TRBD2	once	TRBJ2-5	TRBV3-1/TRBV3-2	CASSLVIGGGHQETQYF	TGTGCCAGCAGCCTAGTTATCGGCGGGGGTCACCAAGAGACCCAGTACTTC
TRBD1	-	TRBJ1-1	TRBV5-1	CASSLGLRAQLQGVNTEAFF	TGCGCCAGCAGCTTGGGTTTACGGGCGCAGCTGCAGGGGGTGAACACTGAAGCTTTCTTT
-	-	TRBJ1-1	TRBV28	CASILSDTEAFF	TGTGCCAGCATCTTGTCCGACACTGAAGCTTTCTTT
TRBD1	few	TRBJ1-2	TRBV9	CASSGRDSGLANYGYTF	TGTGCCAGCAGCGGTCGGGACAGTGGATTAGCTAACTATGGCTACACCTTC
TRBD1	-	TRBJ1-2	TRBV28	CASSLSQGGYGYTF	TGTGCCAGCAGTTTATCACAGGGGGGCTATGGCTACACCTTC
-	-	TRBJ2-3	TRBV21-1	CASNTEQGHDADTQYF	TGTGCCAGCAACACAGAACAGGGCCATGACGCAGATACGCAGTATTTT
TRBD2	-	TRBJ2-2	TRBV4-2	CASSGVAGEVAGELFF	TGTGCCAGCAGCGGAGTAGCGGGAGAGGTTGCCGGGGAGCTGTTTTTT
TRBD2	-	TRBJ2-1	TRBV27	CASRLAGIGDEQFF	TGTGCCAGCAGATTAGCGGGAATCGGCGATGAGCAGTTCTTC
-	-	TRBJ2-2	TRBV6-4	CASSGEGSAPGELFF	TGTGCCAGCAGTGGAGAGGGATCCGCTCCCGGGGAGCTGTTTTTT
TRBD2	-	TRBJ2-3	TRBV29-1	CSSAGLARDTQYF	TGCAGTTCCGCGGGACTAGCTAGAGATACGCAGTATTTT
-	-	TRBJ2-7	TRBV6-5	CASSYSRSGYEQYF	TGTGCCAGCAGTTACTCGAGATCGGGTTACGAGCAGTACTTC
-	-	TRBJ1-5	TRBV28	CASSPPRGQPQHF	TGTGCCAGCAGTCCGCCCAGGGGACAGCCCCAGCATTTT
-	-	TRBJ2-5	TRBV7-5	CARSPFRGQETQYF	TGTGCCAGAAGCCCATTCCGGGGGCAAGAGACCCAGTACTTC
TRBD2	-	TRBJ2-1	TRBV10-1	CAAGGGYNEQFF	TGCGCTGCGGGCGGGGGGTACAATGAGCAGTTCTTC
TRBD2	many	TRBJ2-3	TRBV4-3	CASSQEEGGGAGQYF	TGCGCCAGCAGCCAAGAGGAAGGCGGGGGGGCGGGGCAGTATTTT
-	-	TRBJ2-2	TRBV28	CASSPPRTGELFF	TGTGCCAGCAGTCCTCCGCGGACCGGGGAGCTGTTTTTT
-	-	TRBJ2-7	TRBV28	CASSLPHLQGYEQYF	TGTGCCAGCAGTTTACCCCACCTACAGGGCTACGAGCAGTACTTC
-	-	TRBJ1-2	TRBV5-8	CASSLIDSNYGYTF	TGTGCCAGCAGTTTAATCGACTCTAACTATGGCTACACCTTC
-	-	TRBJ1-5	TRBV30	CAWSVPGGGQPQHF	TGTGCCTGGAGTGTACCTGGGGGGGGTCAGCCCCAGCATTTT
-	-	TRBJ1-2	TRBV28	CATWGDYGYTF	TGTGCCACCTGGGGGGACTATGGCTACACCTTC
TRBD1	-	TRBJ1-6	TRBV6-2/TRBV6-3	CASSDGQGLSYNSPLHF	TGTGCCAGCAGCGACGGACAGGGGTTGTCCTATAATTCACCCCTCCACTTT
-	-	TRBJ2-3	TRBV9	CASSTARLDTQYF	TGTGCCAGCAGCACTGCTAGGTTAGATACGCAGTATTTT